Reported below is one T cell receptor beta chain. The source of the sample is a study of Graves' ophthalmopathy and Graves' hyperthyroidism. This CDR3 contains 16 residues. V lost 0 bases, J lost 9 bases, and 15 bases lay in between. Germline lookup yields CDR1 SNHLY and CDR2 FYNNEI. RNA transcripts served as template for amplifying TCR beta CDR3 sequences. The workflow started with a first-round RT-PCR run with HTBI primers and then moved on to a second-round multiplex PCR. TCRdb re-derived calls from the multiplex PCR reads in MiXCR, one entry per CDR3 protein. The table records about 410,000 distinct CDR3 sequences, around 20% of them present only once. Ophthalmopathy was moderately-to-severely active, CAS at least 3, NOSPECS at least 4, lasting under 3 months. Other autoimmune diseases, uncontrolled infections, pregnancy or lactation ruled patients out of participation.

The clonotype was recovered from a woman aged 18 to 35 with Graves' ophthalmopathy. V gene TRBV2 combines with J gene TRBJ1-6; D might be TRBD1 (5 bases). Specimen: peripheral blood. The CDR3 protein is CASSEALAREVSPLHF. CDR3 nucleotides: TGTGCCAGCAGTGAAGCGCTCGCCAGGGAGGTTTCACCCCTCCACTTT.